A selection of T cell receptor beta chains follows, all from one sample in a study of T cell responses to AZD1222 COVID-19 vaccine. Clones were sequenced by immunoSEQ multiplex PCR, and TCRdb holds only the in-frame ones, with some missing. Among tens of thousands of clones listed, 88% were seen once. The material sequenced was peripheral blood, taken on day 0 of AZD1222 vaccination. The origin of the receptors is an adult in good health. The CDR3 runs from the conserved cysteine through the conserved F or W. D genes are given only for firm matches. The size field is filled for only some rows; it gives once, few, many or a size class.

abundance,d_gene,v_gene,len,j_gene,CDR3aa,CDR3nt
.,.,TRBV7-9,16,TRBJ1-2,CASSLGVRGPNYGYTF,TGTGCCAGCAGCTTAGGGGTCCGCGGGCCTAACTATGGCTACACCTTC
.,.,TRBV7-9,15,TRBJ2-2,CASSLRQGNTGELFF,TGTGCCAGCAGCTTGAGGCAGGGGAACACCGGGGAGCTGTTTTTT
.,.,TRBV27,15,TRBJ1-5,CASSALRGIVLTQHF,TGTGCCAGCAGTGCCTTAAGGGGGATCGTCTTAACCCAGCATTTT
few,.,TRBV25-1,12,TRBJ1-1,CASSTPGTAAFF,TGTGCCAGCAGTACCCCCGGGACGGCAGCTTTCTTT
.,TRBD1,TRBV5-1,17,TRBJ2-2,CASSLRTGATNTGELFF,TGCGCCAGCAGCTTGCGTACAGGGGCGACGAACACCGGGGAGCTGTTTTTT
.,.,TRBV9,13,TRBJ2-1,CASSLSSYNEQFF,TGTGCCAGCAGCCTTAGCTCCTACAATGAGCAGTTCTTC
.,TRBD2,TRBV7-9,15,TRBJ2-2,CASTAGTTRTGELFF,TGTGCCAGCACCGCGGGGACTACTCGCACCGGGGAGCTGTTTTTT
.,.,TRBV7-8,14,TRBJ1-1,CASTLERVGTEAFF,TGTGCCAGCACCCTTGAGAGGGTCGGCACTGAAGCTTTCTTT
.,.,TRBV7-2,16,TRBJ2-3,CASSLNPGLSTDTQYF,TGTGCCAGCAGCTTAAACCCGGGACTTTCCACAGATACGCAGTATTTT
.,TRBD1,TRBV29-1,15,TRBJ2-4,CSVYTTGGGKNIQYF,TGCAGCGTTTATACGACAGGGGGGGGAAAAAACATTCAGTACTTC
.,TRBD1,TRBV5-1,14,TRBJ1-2,CASSLGDRGYGYTF,TGCGCCAGCAGCTTGGGGGACAGGGGGTATGGCTACACCTTC
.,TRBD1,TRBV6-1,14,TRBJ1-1,CASSDRQGLAEAFF,TGTGCCAGCAGTGACCGACAGGGGTTAGCTGAAGCTTTCTTT
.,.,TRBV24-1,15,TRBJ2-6,CATSGEGTGANVLTF,TGTGCCACCAGTGGTGAGGGGACTGGGGCCAACGTCCTGACTTTC
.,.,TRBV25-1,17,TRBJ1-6,CASSSGTGTAYNSPLHF,TGTGCCAGCAGTTCTGGGACCGGGACGGCCTATAATTCACCCCTCCACTTT
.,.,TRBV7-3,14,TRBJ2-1,CASSLASSYNEQFF,TGTGCCAGCAGCTTAGCTAGCTCCTACAATGAGCAGTTCTTC
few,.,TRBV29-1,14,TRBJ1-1,CSVEDFPGNTEAFF,TGCAGCGTTGAAGATTTCCCAGGAAACACTGAAGCTTTCTTT
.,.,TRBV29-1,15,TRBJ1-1,CSVTPVGFVNTEAFF,TGCAGCGTTACCCCAGTAGGGTTTGTTAACACTGAAGCTTTCTTT
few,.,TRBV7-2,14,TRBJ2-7,CASSLFVLADEQYF,TGTGCCAGCAGCTTATTTGTCCTAGCTGACGAGCAGTACTTC
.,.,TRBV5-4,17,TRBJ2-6,CASSLRVGDSGANVLTF,TGTGCCAGCAGCCTCCGTGTCGGCGACTCTGGGGCCAACGTCCTGACTTTC
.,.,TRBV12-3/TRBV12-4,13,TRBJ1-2,CASSLFGAYGYTF,TGTGCCAGCAGTTTATTTGGGGCCTATGGCTACACCTTC